These 28 T cell receptor beta chains share one sample of origin, sequenced in a study of blood T cell repertoires in COVID-19. TCRdb keeps only in-frame clones here, not all; method: immunoSEQ multiplex PCR. The sample shows about 250,000 clones, around 86% of them seen only once. What was sequenced was PBMCs or T cells enriched from blood (not recorded which). The receptors come from a middle-aged man who had recovered from COVID-19.

The gene calls are TRBV4-1 and TRBJ2-7, with 9 bases identical to TRBD1. The CDR3 is 15 amino acids. Losses at the gene ends were 3 bases for V and 4 bases for J; bases not matched to a gene: 7. The germline V gene encodes CDR1 MGHRA and CDR2 YSYEKL. CDR3 sequence (DNA): TGCGCCAGCAGCCATCTTCCGGGACAGGGATACGAGCAGTACTTC. This sequence encodes CASSHLPGQGYEQYF.

The V call is TRBV6-1, the J call TRBJ1-5; 9 bases are shared with TRBD1. V lost 3 bases, J lost 5 bases, and 14 bases stayed unmatched. Per germline, CDR1 MNHNS and CDR2 SASEGT. This CDR3 spans 18 amino acids. Written as DNA, the CDR3 is TGTGCCAGCAGTGACGAGACAGGGGGATTTGTTCCCGATCAGCCCCAGCATTTT. It codes for CASSDETGGFVPDQPQHF.

The genes are TRBV30 and TRBJ1-5; a possible D gene is TRBD1 (5 bases). Per germline, CDR1 GTSNPN and CDR2 SVGIG (reference sequence). Trimming left V 5 bases short and J 4 bases short, with 15 bases between. The CDR3 covers 14 residues. CDR3 amino acids: CAWGHALFNQPQHF. The CDR3 DNA sequence: TGTGCCTGGGGACACGCGCTTTTTAATCAGCCCCAGCATTTT. The whole variable domain, filled in from reference TRBV30 and TRBJ1-5, reads SQTIHQWPATLVQPVGSPLSLECTVEGTSNPNLYWYRQAAGRGLQLLFYSVGIGQISSEVPQNLSASRPQDRQFILSSKKLLLSDSGFYLCAWGHALFNQPQHFGDGTRLSIL.

Here the CDR3 DNA reads TGTGCCAGCAACCTGGCGATAGCGGGAGAATACAATGAGCAGTTCTTC. Translated, it gives CASNLAIAGEYNEQFF. The chain joins TRBV7-6 to TRBJ2-1; 9 bases align to TRBD2. In germline, CDR1 is SGHVS, CDR2 FNYEAQ. CDR3 length: 16 amino acids. V was clipped by 7 bases and J by 4 bases; unmatched bases: 11.

Of note for this clone: Other DNA sequences in the sample encode the same CDR3. The chain links TRBV6-5 to TRBJ1-1; 7 bases align to TRBD1. V was clipped by 3 bases and J by 5 bases; unmatched bases: 9. Per the germline V gene, CDR1 is MNHEY and CDR2 is SVGAGI. The CDR3 runs 15 residues. The CDR3 loop is CASSYSRGLGTEAFF. CDR3 DNA: TGTGCCAGCAGTTATTCTAGGGGGCTGGGAACTGAAGCTTTCTTT.

The chain couples TRBV19 to TRBJ1-4; D gene uncertain. The V end was cut by 9 bases, the J end by 0 bases, with 17 bases between. Germline CDR1 reads LNHDA; CDR2 reads SQIVND (reference sequence). The CDR3 contains 16 residues. The CDR3 DNA sequence: TGTGCCAGCGCTGATGACTCCTCTGCAACTAATGAAAAACTGTTTTTT. Protein sequence: CASADDSSATNEKLFF.

The chain links TRBV5-1 to TRBJ2-3; the match to TRBD2 covers 9 bases. J was trimmed by 3 bases and V by 4 bases; bases with no gene match: 6. The length of the CDR3 is 15 residues. CDR1 and CDR2 from the germline V gene are SGHRS and YFSETQ. As DNA, the CDR3 is TGCGCCAGCAGCCTGGGACTAGCACTGACAGATACGCAGTATTTT. It codes for CASSLGLALTDTQYF. The full variable domain, in which reference TRBV5-1 and TRBJ2-3 provide the parts outside the CDR3, is KAGVTQTPRYLIKTRGQQVTLSCSPISGHRSVSWYQQTPGQGLQFLFEYFSETQRNKGNFPGRFSGRQFSNSRSEMNVSTLELGDSALYLCASSLGLALTDTQYFGPGTRLTVL.

V usage is TRBV6-5 and J usage is TRBJ1-2; D unclear. There are 14 residues in the CDR3. Germline CDR1 reads MNHEY; CDR2 reads SVGAGI. Trimming removed 2 bases from V and 7 bases from J, with 14 bases in between. The CDR3 coding sequence is TGTGCCAGCAGTTACAATGAGGGAAGCGGTGGCTACACCTTC. Translated: CASSYNEGSGGYTF.

The CDR3 spells CASSFNPGQGGTGNTIYF. DNA of the CDR3: TGTGCCAGCAGCTTCAACCCAGGACAGGGTGGGACTGGAAACACCATATATTTT. The chain joins TRBV9 to TRBJ1-3; 8 bases agree with TRBD1. The CDR3 has 18 amino acids. CDR1 and CDR2 from the germline V gene are SGDLS and YYNGEE. V lost 4 bases to trimming and J lost 2 bases; unmatched junction nucleotides: 14. The full variable domain, in which reference TRBV9 and TRBJ1-3 provide the parts outside the CDR3, is DSGVTQTPKHLITATGQRVTLRCSPRSGDLSVYWYQQSLDQGLQFLIQYYNGEERAKGNILERFSAQQFPDLHSELNLSSLELGDSALYFCASSFNPGQGGTGNTIYFGEGSWLTVV.

The CDR3 loop is CASNPTGPGAWPQHF. CDR3 DNA sequence: TGTGCCAGCAACCCGACAGGCCCAGGTGCGTGGCCCCAGCATTTT. This sequence joins TRBV6-5 and TRBJ1-5; maybe TRBD1 (6 bases). The CDR3 is 15 residues long. CDR1 and CDR2 (germline): MNHEY, SVGAGI. Trimming shortened V by 7 bases and J by 9 bases, and 22 bases separated the two germline ends.

This chain connects TRBV11-3 to TRBJ2-1; 11 bases are shared with TRBD2. CDR1 is SGHNT, CDR2 YENEEA, per germline. This CDR3 is built from 16 residues. V lost 1 base to trimming and J lost 5 bases; unmatched junction nucleotides: 4. CDR3 DNA sequence: TGTGCCAGCAGCTTAGGACTAGCGGGGCAAGACAATGAGCAGTTCTTC. This translates into CASSLGLAGQDNEQFF.

The V call is TRBV28, the J call TRBJ2-6; weak D call: TRBD2 (5 bases). Germline CDR1 is MDHEN and CDR2 is SYDVKM. V was clipped by 9 bases and J by 4 bases, with 22 bases between them. The CDR3 sequence is 17 residues long. CDR3 nucleotide sequence: TGTGCCAGTACATCAATCTCAAAGGAGGCAGGGGCCAACGTCCTGACTTTC. As protein: CASTSISKEAGANVLTF.

This clone was seen only once. V usage is TRBV28 and J usage is TRBJ2-5; TRBD1 matches 8 bases. Germline V gene data show CDR1 as MDHEN and CDR2 as SYDVKM. The CDR3 runs to 14 residues. J lost 5 bases, V lost 3 bases, and 5 bases had no gene match. CDR3 nucleotide sequence: TGTGCCAGCAGTTTCCACAGGGGGGATGAGACCCAGTACTTC. As protein: CASSFHRGDETQYF.

The chain links TRBV5-8 to TRBJ1-5; unclear D gene. The CDR3 is 14 amino acids. V dropped 1 base and J dropped 2 bases, with 7 bases sitting between them. CDR1 is SGHTS and CDR2 is YDEGEE in the germline V gene. CDR3 nucleotide sequence: TGTGCCAGCAGCTTGTCCTACGGCAATCAGCCCCAGCATTTT. Encoded protein: CASSLSYGNQPQHF.

This rearrangement joins TRBV5-4 to TRBJ2-7; 8 positions agree with TRBD1. The CDR3 sequence is 16 residues long. Unmatched junction bases numbered 7, after V lost 2 bases and J lost 0 bases. Germline values: CDR1 SGHNT, CDR2 YYREEE (reference sequence). CDR3 bases: TGTGCCAGCAGCTTCCGATTCGGACAGGGCTCCTACGAGCAGTACTTC. This sequence encodes CASSFRFGQGSYEQYF.

This chain uses TRBV24-1 with TRBJ1-1; tentative D call: TRBD1 (6 bases). The germline V gene has CDR1 KGHDR and CDR2 SFDVKD. V gave up 8 bases and J gave up 3 bases, with 18 bases separating them. There are 15 residues in the CDR3. The CDR3 bases are TGTGCCACCACCCTAGGGCAGGGGAGTGACACTGAAGCTTTCTTT. This gives the protein CATTLGQGSDTEAFF.

This clone was observed at least ten times. This rearrangement joins TRBV9 to TRBJ2-7; possible D gene TRBD2, 6 bases. The CDR3 contains 14 residues. Trimming cost V 0 bases and J 4 bases, with 11 bases left between them. The germline CDR1 and CDR2 sequences are SGDLS and YYNGEE. The CDR3 protein is CASSVGLGLYEQYF. DNA of the CDR3: TGTGCCAGCAGCGTAGGTCTTGGACTATACGAGCAGTACTTC. Full variable domain (remainder filled in from reference TRBV9 and TRBJ2-7): DSGVTQTPKHLITATGQRVTLRCSPRSGDLSVYWYQQSLDQGLQFLIQYYNGEERAKGNILERFSAQQFPDLHSELNLSSLELGDSALYFCASSVGLGLYEQYFGPGTRLTVT.

The chain recombines TRBV19 with TRBJ2-5; TRBD1 matches 10 bases. The J segment lost 5 bases and the V segment lost 5 bases, leaving 5 bases of the junction unmatched. Germline V gene data show CDR1 as LNHDA and CDR2 as SQIVND (reference sequence). This CDR3 spans 14 amino acids. The CDR3 DNA reads as TGTGCCAGTAGTGGACAGGGGGGTCTGGAGACCCAGTACTTC. It specifies CASSGQGGLETQYF.

The chain is built from TRBV7-2 and TRBJ2-3, with 9 bases lining up with TRBD2. CDR1 SGHTA and CDR2 FQGNSA come from the germline V gene. Trimming cost V 2 bases and J 0 bases; bases outside gene matches: 9. This CDR3 is built from 18 residues. For the CDR3, the DNA is TGTGCCAGCAGCTTATTCCAGCGGGGGGACCCTAGCACAGATACGCAGTATTTT. Translating gives CASSLFQRGDPSTDTQYF.

The chain has TRBV9 and TRBJ2-1; TRBD2 agrees at 10 bases. Germline lookup yields CDR1 SGDLS and CDR2 YYNGEE. Losses at the gene ends were 0 bases for V and 2 bases for J; bases not matched to a gene: 5. There are 17 residues in the CDR3. CDR3 sequence (DNA): TGTGCCAGCAGCGTAGTCACTAGCGGGGTTACCTACAATGAGCAGTTCTTC. Translating gives CASSVVTSGVTYNEQFF.

The V gene is TRBV6-1, the J gene TRBJ1-1, with D possibly matching TRBD1 (5 bases). There are 14 residues in the CDR3. Germline V lookup: CDR1 MNHNS, CDR2 SASEGT. The V gene lost 3 bases and the J gene lost 3 bases, with 11 bases spanning the gap. CDR3 sequence: CASSDNGADTEAFF. The CDR3 DNA is TGTGCCAGCAGTGACAATGGGGCTGACACTGAAGCTTTCTTT.

V usage is TRBV19 and J usage is TRBJ1-2, with a possible D match to TRBD1 (6 bases). Trimming pared 3 bases from V and 6 bases from J, leaving 11 bases between. The CDR3 loop spans 13 amino acids. The germline gives CDR1 LNHDA, CDR2 SQIVND (reference sequence). The CDR3 DNA reads as TGTGCCAGTAGTATCGGGGGGGGCCATGGCTACACCTTC. The encoded protein is CASSIGGGHGYTF. The full variable domain, completed using reference TRBV19 and TRBJ1-2, is DGGITQSPKYLFRKEGQNVTLSCEQNLNHDAMYWYRQDPGQGLRLIYYSQIVNDFQKGDIAEGYSVSREKKESFPLTVTSAQKNPTAFYLCASSIGGGHGYTFGSGTRLTVV.

This clone has only one observation. This CDR3 reads CASSLIGVRQGADYGYTF. The CDR3 nucleotides are TGTGCCAGCAGCTTAATTGGAGTCAGACAGGGGGCAGACTATGGCTACACCTTC. The chain is built from TRBV7-3 and TRBJ1-2; 10 bases are a match to TRBD1. Germline-derived CDR1 and CDR2 are SGHTA and FQGTGA. This CDR3 comprises 18 residues. The trim removed 1 base at V and 3 bases at J, leaving 11 bases unmatched.

The chain has TRBV28 and TRBJ1-4, with TRBD1 matching 10 bases. The V segment lost 6 bases and the J segment 5 bases; nucleotides outside the gene matches: 3. Per the germline V gene, CDR1 is MDHEN and CDR2 is SYDVKM. The CDR3 is made up of 14 amino acids. Written as DNA, the CDR3 is TGTGCCAGCAGAGGGGGACAGGGGAATGAAAAACTGTTTTTT. This encodes CASRGGQGNEKLFF.

The chain's CDR3 is CASSSGTSYEQYF. DNA of the CDR3: TGTGCCAGCAGCTCCGGGACTTCTTACGAGCAGTACTTC. The chain uses TRBV7-2 and TRBJ2-7, with a possible D match to TRBD2 (6 bases). From germline, CDR1 is SGHTA and CDR2 FQGNSA. The CDR3 is 13 amino acids. V was cut by 4 bases and J by 4 bases, with 11 bases left in between.

V and J are TRBV28 and TRBJ1-5; D call uncertain. This CDR3 has 14 residues. The ends were cut back, 3 bases at V and 6 bases at J, with 12 bases in the middle. Per the germline V gene, CDR1 is MDHEN and CDR2 is SYDVKM. The CDR3 DNA sequence: TGTGCCAGCAGTTTGATCCTCTACGGTCAGCCCCAGCATTTT. Translation: CASSLILYGQPQHF. Full variable domain (rest looked up from reference TRBV28 and TRBJ1-5): DVKVTQSSRYLVKRTGEKVFLECVQDMDHENMFWYRQDPGLGLRLIYFSYDVKMKEKGDIPEGYSVSREKKERFSLILESASTNQTSMYLCASSLILYGQPQHFGDGTRLSIL.

The chain employs TRBV10-1 and TRBJ2-5, with D tentatively TRBD2 (6 bases). The CDR3 is made up of 12 amino acids. Trimming stripped 2 bases from V and 5 bases from J, with 6 bases between. CDR1 and CDR2 from the germline V gene are WNHNN and SYGVQD (reference sequence). In DNA form, the CDR3 reads TGCGCCAGCAGTGAGGGGAGGGAGACCCAGTACTTC. This gives the protein CASSEGRETQYF.

The genes are TRBV2 and TRBJ2-5; perhaps TRBD1 as D (6 bases). CDR1 SNHLY and CDR2 FYNNEI come from the germline V gene. The V end lost 3 bases, the J end lost 0 bases, and 14 bases lay between the germline ends. The CDR3 is 16 amino acids. DNA of the CDR3: TGTGCCAGCAGTGATGGAGCAGGGGTTTACCAAGAGACCCAGTACTTC. Translated, it gives CASSDGAGVYQETQYF. The full variable domain, rest sourced from reference TRBV2 and TRBJ2-5, is EPEVTQTPSHQVTQMGQEVILRCVPISNHLYFYWYRQILGQKVEFLVSFYNNEISEKSEIFDDQFSVERPDGSNFTLKIRSTKLEDSAMYFCASSDGAGVYQETQYFGPGTRLLVL.